This T cell receptor beta chain comes out of a study of identical twins. It was template switching that added a universal primer site, and there were unique molecular identifiers on the cDNA. One entry per CDR3 protein, called by TCRdb with MiXCR from the 5' RACE reads. The sample lists under 250,000 distinct CDR3 sequences; 7.5% were seen once. CDR3 size: 14 residues. Germline assignment: CDR1 SGHAT and CDR2 FQNNGV. The V and J ends lost 1 base and 6 bases respectively, with 11 bases between them. General study findings and limits: Beta clonotypes that were abundant in cord blood contained fewer insertions, a pattern absent from memory repertoires. Monozygotic twin pairs showed more out-of-frame TCR alpha sharing than models estimated. Out-of-frame alpha sequences common to twins were enriched for low generation probability.

This clonotype was observed many times. Its specificity is unknown. The sample was also reused in another study, on yellow fever vaccine responses in identical twins.

Sequencing input: CD8+ T cells sorted from blood. The TCR was taken from a woman aged 18 to 35 in good health. The chain links TRBV11-2 to TRBJ2-3; weak D call: TRBD1 (5 bases). In DNA form, the CDR3 reads TGTGCCAGCAGCTTAGGGGCAGGGCCTGATACGCAGTATTTT. It is translated as CASSLGAGPDTQYF.